This section outlines one TCR beta chain sequence together with its context. Its target is not known. Profiling relied on immunoSEQ multiplex PCR, and the TCRdb table lists in-frame clones only, not all of them. The repertoire holds more than 70,000 clones, just under 95% seen once, with approximately 0.4% in the top ten. These data are taken from a study of graft-versus-host responses after intestinal transplantation. Overall study: Following induction with anti-thymocyte globulin, all recipients were given tacrolimus and steroids for around three years. Whole-study results and caveats: The presence of high graft-versus-host to host-versus-graft clonal ratios in allografts characterized patients with graft-donor T cell macrochimerism. GvH clones detected in recipient marrow included some appearing first in ileum or blood. After transplant, early declines in HvG clones were associated with peak levels of circulating GvH clones.

The CDR3 is 16 amino acids. The V and J ends lost 1 base and 3 bases, in that order; junction bases with no gene match: 4. Germline values: CDR1 LGHNA, CDR2 YSLEER. The chain uses TRBV4-3 and TRBJ2-7; 12 bases align to TRBD2. The origin of this receptor is a human donor who was the organ donor for an intestinal transplant. Material: unstimulated CD8+ T cells sorted from spleen or lymph node cells, obtained before transplant. The CDR3 loop reads CASSQGPSGGDYEQYF. CDR3 coding DNA: TGCGCCAGCAGCCAAGGCCCTAGCGGGGGGGACTACGAGCAGTACTTC.